Sequencing of this T cell receptor beta chain was carried out in a study of control samples from healthy donors and cancer patients. CDR3 length: 12 amino acids. Looked up from germline, CDR1 is KGHSH and CDR2 is LQKENI. The ends were cut back, 3 bases at V and 8 bases at J, with 7 bases in the middle. The method was immunoSEQ multiplex PCR; TCRdb's version includes in-frame clones alone and lacks a portion of them. This sample has approximately 120,000 clones, with about nine tenths found just once. Material: blood. The sequence derives from a human donor in good health. The donor label of this sample is uncertain. The chain recombines TRBV18 with TRBJ2-2; D is unclear. The CDR3 is CASSPEFGELFF. The CDR3 coding sequence is TGTGCCAGCTCACCGGAGTTTGGGGAGCTGTTTTTT.